This T cell receptor (beta chain) was identified during a study of blood T cell repertoires in COVID-19 (dated by TCRdb to the early 2020s). Broadly, across the study: The collaborator samples originated in the United States, Italy and Spain and spanned the acute and convalescent phases of COVID-19. The prospective study material was composed of cDNA or gDNA derived from T cells, B-cell-depleted T cells, or PBMCs. Subjects who had been exposed to COVID-19, were actively infected with it, or had recovered from it provided the deeply sampled blood TCRbeta repertoires that made up the dataset. The repertoires were made available in a free public database intended to serve as a resource for research on the immune response to SARS-CoV-2. The samples were drawn from two sources: the first 160 participants of the ongoing ImmuneRACE study, and fewer than 1,500 subjects contributed by 6 global collaborators. Nearly every sample came with metadata listing a de-identified subject ID, COVID-19 status, age in years and sex. HLA class I and class II types, where available, came from metadata supplied by the sample provider rather than from assay-based typing.

Collaborating institutions collected whole blood in K2EDTA tubes following their own protocols. Collaborator samples were shipped for TCRbeta analysis as frozen whole blood, isolated PBMCs, or DNA extracted from either sample type. The paper's findings and limits, for the study overall: The quantity of clinical and demographic metadata differed by source and by participant and was supplied without curation.

Notes on this clone: The target of this receptor is not known. Base quality data are lacking; no much larger clone is found one base away.

The junction shows trimming of 3 bases on V and 2 bases on J, plus 12 bases between the germline ends. CDR1 and CDR2, looked up from the germline V gene, are SGHRS and YFSETQ. There are 15 amino acids in the CDR3, from cysteine to phenylalanine inclusive. The read is trimmed to its CDR3 DNA, 45 bases read in frame from base 1. TCRbeta CDR3 regions were amplified from genomic DNA using the immunoSEQ Assay, a bias-controlled multiplex PCR. The original methods were these. Nucleated cell counts per sample were estimated from amplification of reference gene primers within the assay. To quantify the absolute abundance of each unique TCRbeta CDR3 rearrangement, sequence reads were collapsed and filtered. For each sample, productive Simpson clonality was calculated by taking the square root of Simpson's diversity index across productive rearrangements. Here the immuneACCESS table is served through TCRdb, limited to in-frame sequences with V and J called. Missing clones are a known gap in these copies; in checked studies unresolved V genes cover under half, and the rest lacks a known reason. That table is the source of V, J and clone size, and D and trimming were worked out from the DNA. The sample data list over 100,000 clones, and approximately 88% of these were observed just once. Of the sample, about a tenth is held by the ten largest clones.

The TCR originated in a man in his fifties with acute or convalescent COVID-19. The rearrangement joined TRBV5-1 to TRBJ1-3, with the D segment identity uncertain. Sequenced: peripheral blood. The CDR3 reads CASSSAGVAGNTIYF. The nucleotide sequence reads as follows: TGCGCCAGCAGCTCAGCCGGGGTAGCTGGAAACACCATATATTTT.